This record looks at one TCR beta chain sequence and its context. This sample was included in a study of shared clonotypes between healthy human individuals. Naivety among CD8 cells was defined by CD45RO negativity and positive CCR7 selection, thereby excluding terminally differentiated effector memory CD45RA+ cells. Measured with immunoSEQ multiplex PCR; TCRdb has only the in-frame clones, and not every one. The table lists 500,000 to 700,000 clones, about 95% of them singletons. The CDR3 sequence is 17 residues long. CDR1 SGDLS and CDR2 YYNGEE come from the germline V gene. V was cut by 3 bases and J by 0 bases, with 15 bases left in between.

Input material: naive CD8+ T cells sorted from blood. The source of this sequence is a woman aged 30 to 39 in good health. The chain combines TRBV9 with TRBJ2-2; D is unresolved. CDR3 region: CASSAPSGSPNTGELFF. DNA for the CDR3: TGTGCCAGCAGCGCCCCTTCGGGTAGCCCGAACACCGGGGAGCTGTTTTTT.